The clone carrying this T cell receptor (beta chain) was counted a single time. Antigen specificity is unknown. This entry belongs to a study of cytomegalovirus exposure and HLA in healthy donors. Notes on the study in general: TCR association rates varied by HLA locus in a later analysis, with DRB1 highest and HLA-C lowest. In a later analysis, compared with equally common non-associated chains, HLA-associated beta chains were more expanded. Later analysis associated a missense DCLRE1C variant with TCR beta V- and J-gene trimming. Most TCR sequences showed up rarely, but some public TCRs showed up in many donors.

A multiplex PCR was run with 60 Vbeta primers and 13 Jbeta primers. Data came from immunoSEQ multiplex PCR; TCRdb stores just in-frame clones and leaves some out. The sample holds 120,000 or so clones; over 65% are singletons and the top ten take about 8.3%. What was sequenced was PBMCs. The sequence was obtained from a woman in her 40s in good health and CMV-seropositive.

The CDR3 DNA reads TGCAGGACAGGGTCTCACTCTGGAAACACCATATATTTT. Amino acids: CRTGSHSGNTIYF. The chain couples TRBV29-1 to TRBJ1-3, with 7 bases identical to TRBD1. Per germline, CDR1 SQVTM and CDR2 ANQGSEA. The CDR3 length is 13 residues.